The 15 T cell receptor beta chains below come from one sample, sequenced in a study of T cells after yellow fever vaccination. TCRdb redid the calling of the 5' RACE reads with MiXCR, one entry per CDR3 protein. The sample lists more than 450,000 distinct CDR3 sequences, 21% occurring once. The sample consisted of PBMCs, taken approximately 22 days after the first yellow fever vaccination. The receptors come from a man between 18 and 35 years old who received the YFV17D yellow fever vaccine.

The chain recombines TRBV12-3 or TRBV12-4 with TRBJ2-5; TRBD1 matches 8 bases. J was trimmed by 4 bases and V by 3 bases; bases with no gene match: 10. The CDR3 is 16 amino acids. CDR3 region: CASSFWTGPPGETQYF. The CDR3 DNA reads TGTGCCAGCAGTTTTTGGACAGGGCCGCCCGGAGAGACCCAGTACTTC.

Of note for this clonotype: It is unclear where the CDR3 begins or ends on the DNA, so no DNA is shown, and the CDR3 is as TCRdb lists it. The V and J genes are TRBV7-6 and TRBJ2-2; TRBD1, the table's D call, was not compared with the DNA. From germline, CDR1 is SGHVS and CDR2 FNYEAQ. A total of 13 residues make up the CDR3, ends included. The CDR3 sequence is CASSSRGPGSCFF.

This clonotype has a count of ten or more. The V call is TRBV7-8, the J call TRBJ2-2, with 7 bases that match TRBD1. The V gene end was trimmed by 6 bases and the J gene end by 2 bases; junction bases not matched to a gene: 9. The CDR3 is 16 residues long. Per the germline V gene, CDR1 is SGHVS and CDR2 is FQNEAQ. CDR3 nucleotides: TGTGCCAGCAGATACAACAGGGGATCAAACACCGGGGAGCTGTTTTTT. As protein: CASRYNRGSNTGELFF.

The V and J genes are TRBV11-2 and TRBJ2-2, with D perhaps TRBD1 (5 bases). CDR3 size: 15 residues. The ends were cut back, 5 bases at V and 7 bases at J, with 17 bases in the middle. In germline, CDR1 is SGHAT, CDR2 FQNNGV. CDR3 DNA: TGTGCCAGCAGCCCTCCGCAGGGAATTAGCGGGGAGCTGTTTTTT. Translated: CASSPPQGISGELFF.

The chain joins TRBV4-2 to TRBJ1-6; no reliable D call. V was shortened by 5 bases and J by 0 bases, with 17 bases between the two germline ends. This CDR3 is 18 amino acids long. Per the germline V gene, CDR1 is LGHNA and CDR2 is YNFKEQ. In DNA form, the CDR3 reads TGTGCCAGCAGCGTCAGTCCCCGTATAAGCTCCTATAATTCACCCCTCCACTTT. Its protein is CASSVSPRISSYNSPLHF.

J is TRBJ2-7 and V is TRBV2, with TRBD2 as a possible D gene (5 bases). V was clipped by 6 bases and J by 6 bases, with 9 bases between them. Germline V gene lookup returns CDR1 SNHLY and CDR2 FYNNEI. This CDR3 region has 11 residues. The chain's CDR3 is CASSYEGEQYV. The CDR3 DNA reads as TGTGCCAGCAGCTACGAGGGCGAGCAGTACGTC.

This clonotype appeared many times. V is TRBV7-2 and J is TRBJ1-2, with TRBD1 matching 11 bases. The CDR3 loop spans 14 amino acids. The junction had 1 base not matched to a gene; V was cut back by 3 bases and J by 4 bases. Germline V lookup: CDR1 SGHTA, CDR2 FQGNSA. The DNA of the CDR3 is TGTGCCAGCAGCTTCGGGACAGGGGGCTATGGCTACACCTTC. Translation: CASSFGTGGYGYTF.

This clonotype was observed a handful of times. This chain connects TRBV5-1 to TRBJ2-1; the D gene is possibly TRBD1 (6 bases). V lost 4 bases and J 4 bases, leaving 12 bases between the germline ends. Germline V gives CDR1 SGHRS, CDR2 YFSETQ. This CDR3 contains 14 residues. In nucleotides, the CDR3 is TGCGCCAGCAGCATGGGGGCCGTATACAATGAGCAGTTCTTC. Residues: CASSMGAVYNEQFF.

The chain recombines TRBV27 with TRBJ1-6; 10 bases map to TRBD1. Germline CDR1 is MNHEY and CDR2 is SMNVEV (reference sequence). Trimming cost V 5 bases and J 8 bases; bases outside gene matches: 9. This CDR3 is 16 amino acids long. The CDR3 sequence: CASSKAGQGGDSPLHF. As DNA, the CDR3 is TGTGCCAGCAGTAAAGCCGGACAGGGGGGGGATTCACCCCTCCACTTT.

The chain joins TRBV4-3 to TRBJ1-2, with D uncertain. Trimming removed 2 bases at V and 0 bases at J, with 7 bases between. Germline CDR1 reads LGHNA; CDR2 reads YSLEER. The CDR3 has 14 residues. The CDR3 DNA reads TGCGCCAGCAGCCAAACGGAAGCTAACTATGGCTACACCTTC. Translated: CASSQTEANYGYTF.

CDR3: CASSLTRAKNIQYF. CDR3 coding DNA: TGTGCCAGCAGTTTAACCCGGGCCAAAAACATTCAGTACTTC. The gene calls are TRBV12-3 or TRBV12-4 and TRBJ2-4, with D uncertain. The CDR3 extends over 14 amino acids. Trimming removed 2 bases from V and 1 base from J, with 6 bases in between.

This clonotype showed up just a few times. J is TRBJ2-5 and V is TRBV18, with unresolved D. CDR3 size: 13 residues. CDR1 and CDR2 from the germline V gene are KGHSH and LQKENI. The ends were cut back, 0 bases at V and 3 bases at J, with 5 bases in the middle. DNA for the CDR3: TGTGCCAGCTCACCACCGGCGGAAGAGACCCAGTACTTC. Encoded protein: CASSPPAEETQYF. Full variable domain (missing parts from reference TRBV18 and TRBJ2-5): NAGVMQNPRHLVRRRGQEARLRCSPMKGHSHVYWYRQLPEEGLKFMVYLQKENIIDESGMPKERFSAEFPKEGPSILRIQQVVRGDSAAYFCASSPPAEETQYFGPGTRLLVL.

This clonotype was counted a few times. CDR3 loop: CSAPNLDTQYF. Written as DNA, the CDR3 is TGCAGTGCTCCCAATTTAGATACGCAGTATTTT. The chain is built from TRBV20-1 and TRBJ2-3; D ambiguous. The CDR3 has 11 residues. Deletions cut 5 bases from V and 5 bases from J, with 8 bases between. Germline V gene data show CDR1 as DFQATT and CDR2 as SNEGSKA (reference sequence).

This clonotype occurred a few times. The chain couples TRBV7-3 to TRBJ2-2; 10 nucleotides match TRBD2. V trimming: 0 bases; J trimming: 8 bases; junction bases outside the gene matches: 6. CDR3 length: 16 amino acids. In germline, CDR1 is SGHTA, CDR2 FQGTGA. The CDR3 spells CASSLTSGGAGGELFF. CDR3 bases: TGTGCCAGCAGCTTAACCAGCGGGGGGGCCGGTGGGGAGCTGTTTTTT.

This clonotype was detected only a few times. The chain has TRBV10-3 and TRBJ2-7, with 7 nucleotides matching TRBD1. V dropped 0 bases and J dropped 2; count of bases not matched to a gene: 10. The CDR3 has 17 amino acids. The germline V gene encodes CDR1 ENHRY and CDR2 SYGVKD. CDR3 region: CAISESKYGQGAYEQYF. The CDR3 DNA reads TGTGCCATCAGTGAGTCTAAATACGGGCAGGGGGCCTACGAGCAGTACTTC.